This TCR beta chain was captured in a study of identical twins. CDR1 and CDR2 from the germline V gene are MNHEY and SVGEGT. The CDR3 loop spans 14 amino acids. V was trimmed by 6 bases and J by 2 bases, leaving 14 bases between them. A few counts support this clonotype. Its specificity is unknown. Template switching created a universal primer site, and the cDNA included unique molecular identifiers. One entry per CDR3 protein results from TCRdb running MiXCR on the 5' RACE reads. The sample holds under 350,000 distinct CDR3 sequences, 8% to 9.5% seen once. Overall study results and limits: Conclusions leaned on cross-sectional statistical analysis and did not track the same donors over time.

This same sample was also part of a study on yellow fever vaccine responses in identical twins.

The chain has TRBV6-2 or TRBV6-3 and TRBJ2-7; no clear D. This receptor was obtained from a woman aged 18 to 35 in good health. Sequencing was performed on CD8+ T cells sorted from blood. CDR3 protein: CASSPRANTYEQYF. The CDR3, as DNA: TGTGCCAGCAGCCCCCGGGCCAATACCTACGAGCAGTACTTC.